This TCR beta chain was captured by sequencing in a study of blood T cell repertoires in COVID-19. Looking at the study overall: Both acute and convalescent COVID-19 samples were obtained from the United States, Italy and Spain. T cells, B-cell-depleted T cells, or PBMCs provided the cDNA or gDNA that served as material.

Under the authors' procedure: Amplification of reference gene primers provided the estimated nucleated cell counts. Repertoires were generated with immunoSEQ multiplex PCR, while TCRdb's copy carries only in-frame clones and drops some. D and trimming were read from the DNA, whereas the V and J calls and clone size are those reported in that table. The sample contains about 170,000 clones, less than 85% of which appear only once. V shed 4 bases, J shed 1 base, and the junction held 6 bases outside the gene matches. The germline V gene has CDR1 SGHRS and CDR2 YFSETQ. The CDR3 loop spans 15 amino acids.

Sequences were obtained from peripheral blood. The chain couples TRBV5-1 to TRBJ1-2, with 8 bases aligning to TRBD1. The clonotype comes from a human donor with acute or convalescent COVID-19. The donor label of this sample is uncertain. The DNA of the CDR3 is TGCGCCAGCAGCCCCGGGACAGGACTTAACTATGGCTACACCTTC. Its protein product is CASSPGTGLNYGYTF.